This note documents a single TCR beta chain sequence. This sample was taken from a study of blood T cell repertoires in COVID-19. Clones were sequenced by immunoSEQ multiplex PCR, and TCRdb holds only the in-frame ones, with some missing. The data show 110,000 or so clones, about 88% seen once. This CDR3 has 14 residues. Trimming removed 1 base at V and 4 bases at J, with 10 bases between. CDR1 is SNHLY and CDR2 is FYNNEI in the germline V gene. The specimen was peripheral blood. This rearrangement joins TRBV2 to TRBJ1-2; the D is unclear. The sequence was collected from a woman in her 70s who had recovered from COVID-19. CDR3 sequence reads: CASSEVADSYGYTF. In DNA form, the CDR3 reads TGTGCCAGCAGTGAAGTGGCAGATTCCTATGGCTACACCTTC. The complete variable domain, with remaining parts taken from reference TRBV2 and TRBJ1-2, reads EPEVTQTPSHQVTQMGQEVILRCVPISNHLYFYWYRQILGQKVEFLVSFYNNEISEKSEIFDDQFSVERPDGSNFTLKIRSTKLEDSAMYFCASSEVADSYGYTFGSGTRLTVV.